The clone carrying this TCR beta chain appeared a few times. Its antigen is unidentified. The entry originates in a study of shared clonotypes between healthy human individuals. The data were produced by immunoSEQ multiplex PCR, yet TCRdb's version contains in-frame clones alone and is incomplete. The table has some 1 million clones, around four fifths seen once. The CDR3 sequence is 14 residues long. Trimming shortened V by 0 bases and J by 0 bases, and 4 bases separated the two germline ends. Germline loops: CDR1 SGHRS, CDR2 YFSETQ. Study-wide points: A reduction in generation probabilities was seen for non-shared clonotypes relative to those shared by all four donors.

The V and J genes are TRBV5-1 and TRBJ1-3; D not certain. The sample was memory CD4+ T cells sorted from blood. The subset: CD45RA-negative fraction. This sequence originates from a man between 18 and 29 years old in good health. CDR3 in DNA: TGCGCCAGCAGCTTGGACATCTCTGGAAACACCATATATTTT. Translation: CASSLDISGNTIYF.